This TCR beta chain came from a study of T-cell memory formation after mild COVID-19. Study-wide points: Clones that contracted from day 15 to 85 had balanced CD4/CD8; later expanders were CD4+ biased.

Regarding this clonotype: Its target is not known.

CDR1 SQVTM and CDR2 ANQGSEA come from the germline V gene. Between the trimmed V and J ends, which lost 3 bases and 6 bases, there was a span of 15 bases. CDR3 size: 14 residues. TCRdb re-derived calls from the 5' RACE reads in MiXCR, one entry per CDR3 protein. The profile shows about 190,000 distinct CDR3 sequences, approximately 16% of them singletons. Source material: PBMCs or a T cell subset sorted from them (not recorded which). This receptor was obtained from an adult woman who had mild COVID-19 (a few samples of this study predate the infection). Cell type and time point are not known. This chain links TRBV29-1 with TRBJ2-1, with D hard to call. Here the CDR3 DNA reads TGCAGCGTTGAGAGAGGTCGATCCCTCAATGAGCAGTTCTTC. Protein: CSVERGRSLNEQFF.